The 10 T cell receptor beta chains below all came from one sample that was sequenced in a study of T cells after yellow fever vaccination. In TCRdb, the 5' RACE reads were re-called with MiXCR into one record per CDR3 protein. The sample shows approximately 510,000 distinct CDR3 sequences, about a fifth of them seen only once. Sequencing used PBMCs, obtained approximately 22 days after the first yellow fever vaccination. These receptors were collected from a man aged 18 to 30 who received the YFV17D yellow fever vaccine.

The rearrangement uses TRBV24-1 and TRBJ2-6, with 8 bases lining up with TRBD1. Germline lookup yields CDR1 KGHDR and CDR2 SFDVKD. V was clipped by 6 bases and J by 0 bases; unmatched bases: 3. CDR3 length: 16 amino acids. The CDR3 sequence: CATSPGGGSGANVLTF. The CDR3 DNA sequence: TGTGCCACCAGTCCAGGGGGCGGCTCTGGGGCCAACGTCCTGACTTTC.

This clonotype showed up just once. V is TRBV12-5 and J is TRBJ2-7; 8 bases are a match to TRBD2. Trimming at V came to 3 bases and at J to 0 bases, leaving 7 bases not matched to a gene. This CDR3 spans 16 amino acids. Germline V gene lookup returns CDR1 LGHNT and CDR2 FRNRAP. CDR3 amino acids: CASGFLLAGDSYEQYF. CDR3 nucleotide sequence: TGTGCTAGTGGTTTCCTTCTAGCGGGCGACTCCTACGAGCAGTACTTC.

The chain is built from TRBV19 and TRBJ2-3; D gene unclear. V lost 2 bases, J lost 8 bases, and 20 bases lay in between. In germline, CDR1 is LNHDA, CDR2 SQIVND (reference sequence). This CDR3 contains 16 residues. Here the CDR3 DNA reads TGTGCCAGTAGTATATGGGCGGAAATTCAGAAGGGTACGCAGTATTTT. Translating gives CASSIWAEIQKGTQYF. The full variable domain, with the rest looked up from reference TRBV19 and TRBJ2-3, is DGGITQSPKYLFRKEGQNVTLSCEQNLNHDAMYWYRQDPGQGLRLIYYSQIVNDFQKGDIAEGYSVSREKKESFPLTVTSAQKNPTAFYLCASSIWAEIQKGTQYFGPGTRLTVL.

The rearrangement links TRBV20-1 to TRBJ1-1; no reliable D call. Trimming pared 2 bases from V and 1 base from J, leaving 8 bases between. The CDR3 extends over 13 amino acids. Germline V lookup: CDR1 DFQATT, CDR2 SNEGSKA (reference sequence). As DNA, the CDR3 is TGCAGTGCTAGAATGGACCCGAACACTGAAGCTTTCTTT. This translates into CSARMDPNTEAFF.

The table lists this clonotype with a few counts. This rearrangement joins TRBV20-1 to TRBJ2-1; TRBD2 agrees at 9 bases. This CDR3 comprises 16 residues. V trimming: 3 bases; J trimming: 9 bases; junction bases outside the gene matches: 15. Per germline, CDR1 DFQATT and CDR2 SNEGSKA (reference sequence). CDR3 region: CSARPLTSGGPGEQFF. The CDR3 nucleotides read TGCAGTGCTAGGCCCCTTACCAGCGGGGGGCCTGGTGAGCAGTTCTTC.

This clonotype was picked up a small number of times. This sequence joins TRBV5-1 and TRBJ1-5, with D perhaps matching TRBD1 (5 bases). V was cut by 6 bases and J by 0 bases, with 25 bases left in between. CDR3 length equals 19 residues. In germline, CDR1 is SGHRS, CDR2 YFSETQ. The CDR3: CASTLVITGEGNSNQPQHF. CDR3 nucleotide sequence: TGCGCCAGCACCCTTGTGATAACGGGAGAGGGGAATAGCAATCAGCCCCAGCATTTT.

The V and J genes are TRBV14 and TRBJ2-1; D is perhaps TRBD1 (7 bases). Germline loops: CDR1 SGHDN, CDR2 FVKESK. V lost 0 bases to trimming and J lost 6 bases, with 15 bases between them. The CDR3 is made up of 16 amino acids. The CDR3 is CASSQDWQGGSNEQFF. The DNA of the CDR3 is TGTGCCAGCAGCCAAGATTGGCAGGGGGGTTCCAATGAGCAGTTCTTC.

In this sample, this clonotype turned up once. The chain combines TRBV20-1 with TRBJ2-5; D is possibly TRBD2 (6 bases). This CDR3 is built from 12 residues. Between the trimmed V and J ends, which lost 5 bases and 7 bases, there was a span of 14 bases. Germline V gives CDR1 DFQATT, CDR2 SNEGSKA (reference sequence). For the CDR3, the DNA is TGCAGTGCTGGCCTAGCGTCGGGGACCCAGTACTTC. This codes for CSAGLASGTQYF.

The chain employs TRBV5-1 and TRBJ2-3; no clear D gene. The CDR3 length is 13 residues. V lost 0 bases to trimming and J lost 6 bases, with 8 bases between them. CDR1 and CDR2 from the germline V gene are SGHRS and YFSETQ. CDR3 residues: CASSLGLRDTQYF. For the CDR3, the DNA is TGCGCCAGCAGCTTGGGCCTCAGGGATACGCAGTATTTT.

This sequence joins TRBV6-2 or TRBV6-3 and TRBJ2-3, with D maybe TRBD2 (5 bases). The germline V gene encodes CDR1 MNHEY and CDR2 SVGEGT. The CDR3 sequence is 13 residues long. The V end was cut by 6 bases, the J end by 5 bases, with 12 bases between. The DNA of the CDR3 is TGTGCCAGCAGCTTCGGGGATGGAGATACGCAGTATTTT. This gives the protein CASSFGDGDTQYF.